This T cell receptor (beta chain) emerged from a study of molecular identifiers for immune sequencing clone quantification. Overall study: Across replicate runs, RNA obtained from around 20,000 or 100,000 naive CD8 cells was divided into five, with four undergoing sequencing. Overall study results and limits: Same-barcode identical TCR molecules could make highly expanded clones look smaller than they are. More than 97% of effector molecules, versus under 1% of naive-cell molecules, belonged to clones above 20 RNA copies.

Concerning this clonotype: Its antigen remains unidentified.

Naive CD8 T cells were FACS-sorted by CD8+CD4-CCR7+CD45RA+ markers. Via MiXCR, TCRdb re-called the PCR reads, giving one row per CDR3 protein. The data show hundreds of thousands of distinct CDR3 sequences, about 25% seen once. The clonotype was recovered from a human donor in good health. Some libraries in this study had Jurkat cell RNA spiked in. Sequencing was done on a sample of naive CD8+ T cells from blood, with Jurkat cell RNA spiked in. Subset defined: FACS-sorted CD8+CD4-CCR7+CD45RA+ naive T cells.

CDR3 amino acids: CASSGNGGMNEQYF. For the CDR3, the DNA is TGTGCCAGCAGCGGGAATGGAGGTATGAACGAGCAGTACTTC. The rearrangement joins TRBV5-3 to TRBJ2-7, with 7 bases that match TRBD2. TRBV5-3 is assigned to the ORF class and has an uncertain function. The length of the CDR3 is 14 residues. V gave up 8 bases and J gave up 5 bases; unmatched junction bases: 13.